This T cell receptor (beta chain) was retrieved from a study of shared clonotypes between healthy human individuals. Broader study findings: Clonotypes not shared had lower generation probabilities than those common to all four donors. The rarefaction results pointed to incomplete sorted-subset sequencing despite large depth. Clonotypes that were shared across a handful of donors made up roughly 5% of naive CD4 clonotypes.

On this clone itself: The antigen remains unidentified.

TCRdb keeps only in-frame clones here, not all; method: immunoSEQ multiplex PCR. The table has approximately 2.5 million clones, approximately 93% seen once. Trimming removed 3 bases from V and 8 bases from J; junction bases left unmatched: 11. CDR1 and CDR2 (germline): SGDLS, YYNGEE. CDR3 size: 16 residues. The V call is TRBV9, the J call TRBJ2-1, with TRBD2 matching 10 bases. Source material: naive CD4+ T cells from PBMCs. Subset indicated: CD45RA+ positively selected. This clonotype was sampled from a man aged 18 to 30 in good health. Some clones in this sample may be carry-over from other donors' samples. The CDR3 loop reads CASSARAGGPWDEQFF. The CDR3 DNA follows: TGTGCCAGCAGCGCCAGAGCGGGAGGGCCTTGGGATGAGCAGTTCTTC.